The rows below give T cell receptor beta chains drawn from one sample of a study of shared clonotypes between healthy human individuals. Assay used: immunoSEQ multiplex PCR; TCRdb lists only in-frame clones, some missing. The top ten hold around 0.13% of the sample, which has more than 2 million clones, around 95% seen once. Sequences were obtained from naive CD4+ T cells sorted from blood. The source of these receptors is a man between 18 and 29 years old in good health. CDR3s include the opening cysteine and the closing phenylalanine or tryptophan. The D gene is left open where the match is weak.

CASSRGGSGDKETQYF	TRBV5-1	TRBD1	TRBJ2-5
CANSRQGSSGANVLTF	TRBV18	-	TRBJ2-6
CASSPTLLVGGQPQHF	TRBV27	-	TRBJ1-5
CASSYSQGEAFF	TRBV6-5	-	TRBJ1-1
CASSFGADRGLTNEKLFF	TRBV9	TRBD1	TRBJ1-4
CASAPPGTDSTDTQYF	TRBV5-1	TRBD1	TRBJ2-3
CASSYGGLLGYTF	TRBV6-5	-	TRBJ1-2
CASSRHGATEAFF	TRBV11-2	-	TRBJ1-1
CASSELGSYNSPLHF	TRBV25-1	-	TRBJ1-6
CASGEGRVPGPQHF	TRBV2	-	TRBJ1-5
CASSERLGGYTF	TRBV6-1	-	TRBJ1-2
CASSPPSGGYNEQFF	TRBV18	TRBD2	TRBJ2-1
CASSPLGQYF	TRBV7-9	-	TRBJ2-7
CASKIGSTDTQYF	TRBV5-1	-	TRBJ2-3
CASSEARGAGHEQFF	TRBV2	-	TRBJ2-1
CASSLKGEGGYTF	TRBV5-4	-	TRBJ1-2
CASSPLAGGPYEQYF	TRBV19	TRBD2	TRBJ2-7
CASSLGGQGISPLHF	TRBV7-2	TRBD1	TRBJ1-6
CAISDIAEAFF	TRBV10-3	-	TRBJ1-1
CAWTGQANTEAFF	TRBV30	-	TRBJ1-1
CASSLAGEFDEQYF	TRBV5-4	-	TRBJ2-7
CASSLPDQPQHF	TRBV7-9	-	TRBJ1-5
CATSRVGGQLSYEQYF	TRBV15	-	TRBJ2-7
CAISETTGNQPQHF	TRBV10-3	-	TRBJ1-5
CASSPIGSFEQYF	TRBV18	-	TRBJ2-7
CASSQDRTRNTEAFF	TRBV4-2	-	TRBJ1-1
CATKHQGNFDEQYF	TRBV7-8	-	TRBJ2-7
CASSFASGVSYTF	TRBV5-8	-	TRBJ1-2
CASSTQGGGYNEQFF	TRBV5-4	-	TRBJ2-1
CASSFPGTGITDTQYF	TRBV5-1	-	TRBJ2-3
CASSSQGANYGYTF	TRBV7-2	TRBD1	TRBJ1-2
CASSLSGGGSSQPQHF	TRBV27	-	TRBJ1-5
CASRTTGNTEAFF	TRBV2	-	TRBJ1-1
CASSRQALETQYF	TRBV18	-	TRBJ2-5